This T cell receptor beta chain was recorded in a study of T cells after yellow fever vaccination. Study summary: Each low-cell-number fraction was prepared by means of SMART-Seq v4 Ultra Low Input. Broader study findings: Faster peaking, at day 5 versus 15, marked a secondary response that was weaker. Most primary-vaccination clones reappeared after the booster (approximately 95% CD4, roughly 90% CD8).

V lost 4 bases, J lost 0 bases, and 7 bases stayed unmatched. CDR1 and CDR2 from the germline V gene are LNHDA and SQIVND (reference sequence). The CDR3 is 17 residues long. In the case of this clonotype: Its antigen is undetermined.

TCRdb ran MiXCR on the 5' RACE reads and lists one entry per CDR3 protein. The data show 500,000 to 650,000 distinct CDR3 sequences, less than 15% seen once. The chain employs TRBV19 and TRBJ1-5, with 9 nucleotides matching TRBD1. This clonotype was sampled from a man in his thirties or forties who received the YFV17D yellow fever vaccine. The sequencing used PBMCs, collected on the day of the yellow fever booster vaccination. CDR3 coding DNA: TGTGCCAGTAGTAGTCCCGGGACAGGGACTAGCAATCAGCCCCAGCATTTT. Its translation is CASSSPGTGTSNQPQHF.